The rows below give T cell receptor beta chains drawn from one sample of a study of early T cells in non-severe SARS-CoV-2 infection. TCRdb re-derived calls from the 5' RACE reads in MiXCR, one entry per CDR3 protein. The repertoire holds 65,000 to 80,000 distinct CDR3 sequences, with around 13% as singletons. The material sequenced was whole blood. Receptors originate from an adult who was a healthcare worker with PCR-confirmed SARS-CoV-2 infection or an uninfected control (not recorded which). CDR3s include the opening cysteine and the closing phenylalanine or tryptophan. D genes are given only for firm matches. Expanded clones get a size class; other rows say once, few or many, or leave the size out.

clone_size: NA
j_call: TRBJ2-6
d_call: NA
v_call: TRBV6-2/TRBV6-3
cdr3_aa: CASRDPRQSSGANVLTF
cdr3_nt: TGTGCCAGCAGGGACCCAAGACAGAGCTCTGGGGCCAACGTCCTGACTTTC

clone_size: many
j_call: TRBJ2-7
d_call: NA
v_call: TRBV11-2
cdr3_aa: CASSLHREQYF
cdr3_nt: TGTGCCAGCAGCTTACATCGTGAGCAGTACTTC

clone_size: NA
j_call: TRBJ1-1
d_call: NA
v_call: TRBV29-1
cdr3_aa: CSAKGQGTEAFF
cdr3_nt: TGCAGCGCCAAGGGTCAGGGTACTGAAGCTTTCTTT

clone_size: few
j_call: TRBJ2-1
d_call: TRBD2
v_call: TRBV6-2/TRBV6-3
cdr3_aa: CASSYTSGYNEQFF
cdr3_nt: TGTGCCAGCAGTTACACTAGCGGGTACAATGAGCAGTTCTTC

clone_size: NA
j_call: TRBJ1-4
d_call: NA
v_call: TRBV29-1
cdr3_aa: CSVVSTGEKLFF
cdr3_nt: TGCAGCGTTGTTTCAACAGGTGAAAAACTGTTTTTT

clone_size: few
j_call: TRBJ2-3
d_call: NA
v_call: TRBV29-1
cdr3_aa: CSCMRGSTDTQYF
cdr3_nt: TGCAGCTGTATGCGGGGCTCCACAGATACGCAGTATTTT

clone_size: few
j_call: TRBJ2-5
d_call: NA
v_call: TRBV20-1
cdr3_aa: CSARRRTAQDF
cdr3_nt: TGCAGTGCTAGAAGGCGGACAGCCCAGGACTTC

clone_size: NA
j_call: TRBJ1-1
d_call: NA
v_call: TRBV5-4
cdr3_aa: CAGRGKGTEAFF
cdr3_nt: TGTGCCGGGCGGGGGAAAGGGACTGAAGCTTTCTTT

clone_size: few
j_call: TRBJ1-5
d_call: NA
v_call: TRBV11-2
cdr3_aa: CASSQQGRGQPQHF
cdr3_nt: TGTGCCAGCAGCCAACAGGGTCGGGGACAGCCCCAGCATTTT

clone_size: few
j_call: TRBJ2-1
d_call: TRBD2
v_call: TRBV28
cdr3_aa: CASSPGTSGRYNEQFF
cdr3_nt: TGTGCCAGCAGTCCGGGGACTAGCGGGAGATACAATGAGCAGTTCTTC

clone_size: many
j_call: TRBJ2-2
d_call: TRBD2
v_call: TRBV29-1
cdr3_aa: CSVEDSGERNTGELFF
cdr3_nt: TGCAGCGTTGAAGATAGCGGGGAAAGGAACACCGGGGAGCTGTTTTTT

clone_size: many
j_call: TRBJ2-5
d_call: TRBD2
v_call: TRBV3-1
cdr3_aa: CASSSSAGGRETQYF
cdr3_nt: TGTGCCAGCAGCTCAAGTGCGGGGGGGCGAGAGACCCAGTACTTC

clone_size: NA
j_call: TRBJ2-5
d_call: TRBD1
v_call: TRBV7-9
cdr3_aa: CASSLAPGQPQETQYF
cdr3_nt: TGTGCCAGCAGCTTAGCTCCGGGACAGCCTCAAGAGACCCAGTACTTC

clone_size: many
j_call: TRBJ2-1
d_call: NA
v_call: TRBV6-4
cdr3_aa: CASSDSADVYNEQFF
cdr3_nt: TGTGCCAGCAGTGACTCGGCGGACGTTTACAATGAGCAGTTCTTC

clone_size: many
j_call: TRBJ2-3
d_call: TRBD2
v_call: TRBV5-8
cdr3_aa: CASSLGLATDTQYF
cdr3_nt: TGTGCCAGCAGCCTGGGACTAGCAACAGATACGCAGTATTTT

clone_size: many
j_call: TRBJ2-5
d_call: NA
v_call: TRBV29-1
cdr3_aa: CSALGLSQETQYF
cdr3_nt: TGCAGCGCCCTCGGGCTCTCACAAGAGACCCAGTACTTC

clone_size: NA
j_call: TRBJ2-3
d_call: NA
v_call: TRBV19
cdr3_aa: CASTPVPGGVVTQYF
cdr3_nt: TGTGCCAGTACCCCCGTCCCGGGGGGCGTAGTGACGCAGTATTTT

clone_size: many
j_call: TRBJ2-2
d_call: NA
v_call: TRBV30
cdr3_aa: CAWSWEGELFF
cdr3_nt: TGTGCCTGGAGTTGGGAGGGGGAGCTGTTTTTT

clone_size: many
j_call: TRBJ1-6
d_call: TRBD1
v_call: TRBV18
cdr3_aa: CASSHSGQRDNSPLHF
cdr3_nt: TGTGCCAGCTCACACTCGGGACAGAGAGATAATTCACCCCTCCACTTT

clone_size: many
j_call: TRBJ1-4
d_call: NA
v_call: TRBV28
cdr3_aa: CASRKSGAEKLFF
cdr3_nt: TGTGCCAGCAGAAAAAGTGGGGCTGAAAAACTGTTTTTT

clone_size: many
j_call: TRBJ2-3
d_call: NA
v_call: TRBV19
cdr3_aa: CASSPDRYTDTQYF
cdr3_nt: TGTGCCAGTTCCCCAGACCGATACACAGATACGCAGTATTTT

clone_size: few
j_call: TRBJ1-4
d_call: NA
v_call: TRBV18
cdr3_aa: CASSAKEKLFF
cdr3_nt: TGTGCCAGCTCGGCCAAGGAAAAACTGTTTTTT

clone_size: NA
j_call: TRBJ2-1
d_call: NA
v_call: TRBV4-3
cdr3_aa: CASSPSFERANEQFF
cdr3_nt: TGCGCCAGCAGCCCTTCCTTTGAGCGTGCCAATGAGCAGTTCTTC

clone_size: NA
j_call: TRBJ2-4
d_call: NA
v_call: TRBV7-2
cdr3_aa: CASSLVMGNIQYF
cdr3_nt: TGTGCCAGCAGCTTAGTCATGGGGAACATTCAGTACTTC

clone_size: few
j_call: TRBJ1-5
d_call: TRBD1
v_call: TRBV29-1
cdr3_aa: CSVDPGGGRNQPQHF
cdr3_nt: TGCAGCGTTGACCCAGGGGGGGGACGCAATCAGCCCCAGCATTTT

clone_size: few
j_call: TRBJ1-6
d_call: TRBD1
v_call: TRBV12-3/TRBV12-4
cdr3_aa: CATQGQGGSPLHF
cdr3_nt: TGTGCCACCCAAGGACAGGGAGGCTCACCCCTCCACTTT

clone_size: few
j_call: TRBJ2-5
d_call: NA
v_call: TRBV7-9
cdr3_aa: CASSLFASGETQYF
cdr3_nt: TGTGCCAGCAGCTTATTCGCGAGCGGAGAGACCCAGTACTTC

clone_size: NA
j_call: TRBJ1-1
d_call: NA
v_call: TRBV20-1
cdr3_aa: CSARTGAGAFF
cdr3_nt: TGCAGTGCTAGAACGGGAGCCGGAGCTTTCTTT

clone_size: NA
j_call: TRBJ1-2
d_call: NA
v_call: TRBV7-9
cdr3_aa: CASSLNLGLGGYTF
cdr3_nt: TGTGCCAGCAGCTTAAATCTGGGACTTGGAGGCTACACCTTC

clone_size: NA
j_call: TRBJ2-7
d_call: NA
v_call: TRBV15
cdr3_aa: CATSRGGASYEQYF
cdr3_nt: TGTGCCACCAGCAGAGGGGGGGCCTCCTACGAGCAGTACTTC

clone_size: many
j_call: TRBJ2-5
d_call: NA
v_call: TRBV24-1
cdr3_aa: CATRAGAQETQYF
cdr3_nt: TGTGCCACCAGGGCGGGGGCTCAAGAGACCCAGTACTTC

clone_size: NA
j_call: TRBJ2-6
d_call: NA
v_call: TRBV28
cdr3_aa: CASSLTLLTGANVLTF
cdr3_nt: TGTGCCAGCAGTCTCACCTTACTGACTGGGGCCAACGTCCTGACTTTC

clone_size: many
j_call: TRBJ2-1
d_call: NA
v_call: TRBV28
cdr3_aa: CASSTQTDGYNEQFF
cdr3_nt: TGTGCCAGCAGTACCCAAACCGACGGGTACAATGAGCAGTTCTTC

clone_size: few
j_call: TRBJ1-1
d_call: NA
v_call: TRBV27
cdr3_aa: CASSLSVEMNTEAFF
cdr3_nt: TGTGCCAGCAGTTTATCGGTGGAGATGAACACTGAAGCTTTCTTT

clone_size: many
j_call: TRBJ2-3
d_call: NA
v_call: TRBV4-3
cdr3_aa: CASSQDSRAPDTQYF
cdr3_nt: TGCGCCAGCAGCCAAGACTCTCGGGCCCCAGATACGCAGTATTTT

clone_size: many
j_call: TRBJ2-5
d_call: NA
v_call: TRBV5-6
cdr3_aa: CASSLEETQYF
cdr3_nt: TGTGCCAGCAGCTTGGAAGAGACCCAGTACTTC

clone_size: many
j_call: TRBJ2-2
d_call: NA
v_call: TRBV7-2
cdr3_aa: CASTDGGGGELFF
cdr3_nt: TGTGCCAGCACTGATGGGGGTGGCGGGGAGCTGTTTTTT

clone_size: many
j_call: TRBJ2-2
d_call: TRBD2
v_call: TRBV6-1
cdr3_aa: CASILSGGNTGELFF
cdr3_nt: TGTGCCAGCATCCTTAGCGGGGGGAACACCGGGGAGCTGTTTTTT

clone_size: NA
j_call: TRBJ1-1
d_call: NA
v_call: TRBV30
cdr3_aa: CAWSGNLGIAEAFF
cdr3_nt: TGTGCCTGGAGTGGCAACCTAGGGATTGCTGAAGCTTTCTTT

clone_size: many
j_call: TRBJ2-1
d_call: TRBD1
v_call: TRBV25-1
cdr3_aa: CASSEMGQPYNEQFF
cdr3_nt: TGTGCCAGCAGTGAAATGGGACAGCCATACAATGAGCAGTTCTTC

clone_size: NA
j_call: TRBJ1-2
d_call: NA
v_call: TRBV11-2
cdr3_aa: CASSSAGYGYTF
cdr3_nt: TGTGCCAGCAGCTCAGCGGGCTATGGCTACACCTTC

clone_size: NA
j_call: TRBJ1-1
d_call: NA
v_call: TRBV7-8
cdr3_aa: CASSFGPFGGAGTEAFF
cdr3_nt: TGTGCCAGCAGCTTCGGGCCCTTCGGGGGGGCTGGCACTGAAGCTTTCTTT

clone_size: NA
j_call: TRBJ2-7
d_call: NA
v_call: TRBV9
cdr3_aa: CASSPDGRQDHYEQYF
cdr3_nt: TGTGCCAGCAGCCCTGACGGTCGGCAGGACCACTACGAGCAGTACTTC

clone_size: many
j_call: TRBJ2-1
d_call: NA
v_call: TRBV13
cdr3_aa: CASSEDNEQFF
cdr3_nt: TGTGCCAGCAGCGAGGACAATGAGCAGTTCTTC

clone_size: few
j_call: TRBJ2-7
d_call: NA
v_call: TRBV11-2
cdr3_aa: CASSFTPGAVEQYF
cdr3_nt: TGTGCCAGCAGCTTTACCCCGGGAGCGGTCGAGCAGTACTTC

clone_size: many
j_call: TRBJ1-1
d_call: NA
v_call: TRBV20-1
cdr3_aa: CSARDTSGSWTEAFF
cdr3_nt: TGCAGTGCTAGAGACACATCTGGCAGCTGGACGGAAGCTTTCTTT

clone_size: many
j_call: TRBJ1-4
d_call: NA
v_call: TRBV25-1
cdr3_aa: CASSDATGNEKLFF
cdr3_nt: TGTGCCAGCAGTGACGCGACGGGGAATGAAAAACTGTTTTTT

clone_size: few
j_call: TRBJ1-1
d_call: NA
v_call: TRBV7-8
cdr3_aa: CASSQRAAGNTEAFF
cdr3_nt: TGTGCCAGCAGCCAACGGGCTGCGGGGAACACTGAAGCTTTCTTT

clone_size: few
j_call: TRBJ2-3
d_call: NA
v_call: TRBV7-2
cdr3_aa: CASSLRGRTTDTQYF
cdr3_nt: TGTGCCAGCAGCCTTCGTGGTAGAACGACAGATACGCAGTATTTT

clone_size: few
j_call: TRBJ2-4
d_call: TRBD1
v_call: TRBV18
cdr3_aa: CASSPGQENIQYF
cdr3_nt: TGTGCCAGCTCACCCGGACAGGAAAACATTCAGTACTTC

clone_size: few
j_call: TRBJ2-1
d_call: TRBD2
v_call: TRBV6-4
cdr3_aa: CASSPLAGSYNEQFF
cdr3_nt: TGTGCCAGCAGTCCTTTAGCGGGTTCCTACAATGAGCAGTTCTTC

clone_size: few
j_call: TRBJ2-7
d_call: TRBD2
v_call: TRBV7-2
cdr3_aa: CASSLAPWRGAYEQYF
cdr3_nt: TGTGCCAGCAGCTTAGCGCCCTGGCGGGGGGCCTACGAGCAGTACTTC

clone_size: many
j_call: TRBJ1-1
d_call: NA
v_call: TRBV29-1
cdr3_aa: CSAGEGFEAFF
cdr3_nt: TGCAGCGCCGGTGAGGGTTTTGAAGCTTTCTTT

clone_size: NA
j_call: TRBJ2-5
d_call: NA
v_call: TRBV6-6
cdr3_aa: CASSSPETRKETQYF
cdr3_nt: TGTGCCAGCAGTTCCCCGGAGACTAGGAAAGAGACCCAGTACTTC

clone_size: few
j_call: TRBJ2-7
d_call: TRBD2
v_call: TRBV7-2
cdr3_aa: CASGRPSGGEQYF
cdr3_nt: TGTGCCAGCGGTAGACCCTCGGGAGGCGAGCAGTACTTC

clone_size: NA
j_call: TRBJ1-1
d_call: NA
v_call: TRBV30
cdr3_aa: CAWSRPAVDTEAFF
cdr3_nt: TGTGCCTGGAGTCGCCCCGCTGTTGACACTGAAGCTTTCTTT

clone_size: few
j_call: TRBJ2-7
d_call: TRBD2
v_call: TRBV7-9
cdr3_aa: CASSPRTSGGTYEQYF
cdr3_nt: TGTGCCAGCAGCCCTCGGACTAGCGGGGGGACCTACGAGCAGTACTTC

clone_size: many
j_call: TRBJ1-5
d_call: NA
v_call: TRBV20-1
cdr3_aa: CSARGGTGILLNQPQHF
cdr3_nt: TGCAGTGCTAGAGGAGGTACGGGGATCCTTTTAAATCAGCCCCAGCATTTT

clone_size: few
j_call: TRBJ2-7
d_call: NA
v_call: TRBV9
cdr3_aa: CASSVEERDEQYF
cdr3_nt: TGTGCCAGCAGCGTGGAAGAGCGGGACGAGCAGTACTTC